A single sample is the source of the 7 T cell receptor beta chains below, sequenced in a study of technical replicates of blood from a handful of donors. Generated by immunoSEQ multiplex PCR, the TCRdb table keeps only in-frame clones and is missing some. The table records around 53,000 clones, more than 85% of them present only once. Sequenced input: PBMCs. All receptors come from a human donor in good health. Some clones in this sample may be carry-over from other donors' samples.

The genes are TRBV29-1 and TRBJ1-2; TRBD1 agrees at 10 bases. Looked up from germline, CDR1 is SQVTM and CDR2 is ANQGSEA. V dropped 4 bases and J dropped 2; count of bases not matched to a gene: 4. The length of the CDR3 is 14 residues. The CDR3 loop reads CSVAQGQGNYGYTF. CDR3 bases: TGCAGCGTTGCACAGGGACAGGGGAACTATGGCTACACCTTC.

The genes are TRBV4-1 and TRBJ1-6; weak D call: TRBD1 (5 bases). The CDR3 sequence is 16 residues long. The germline V and J ends were trimmed by 0 bases and 7 bases, with 13 bases remaining between them. Germline V lookup: CDR1 MGHRA, CDR2 YSYEKL. The CDR3 nucleotides read TGCGCCAGCAGCCAAGATATAAGGGGCCCAAATTCACCCCTCCACTTT. Amino acids: CASSQDIRGPNSPLHF.

The genes are TRBV19 and TRBJ2-1; 9 bases are shared with TRBD2. The ends lost 10 bases at V and 2 bases at J; junction bases unmatched: 9. The CDR3 loop spans 15 amino acids. The germline gives CDR1 LNHDA, CDR2 SQIVND (reference sequence). The CDR3 region has the DNA TGTGCCACCGGAGGGCTAGCGGGGACCTACAATGAGCAGTTCTTC. Translating it yields CATGGLAGTYNEQFF.

The gene calls are TRBV28 and TRBJ1-6; possible D gene TRBD1, 6 bases. Germline CDR1 is MDHEN and CDR2 is SYDVKM. The CDR3 totals 14 residues. Trimming removed 4 bases from V and 8 bases from J, with 12 bases in between. For the CDR3, the DNA is TGTGCCAGCAGTTCCACAGGGTGGGATTCACCCCTCCACTTT. Its protein is CASSSTGWDSPLHF.

The chain carries TRBV30 and TRBJ1-2, with no clear D. Trimming took 7 bases from V and 0 from J, leaving 9 bases between them. Germline V CDR1 and CDR2: GTSNPN, SVGIG (reference sequence). This CDR3 is 12 amino acids long. The CDR3 sequence: CAFDGANYGYTF. Here the CDR3 DNA reads TGTGCCTTTGACGGAGCTAACTATGGCTACACCTTC.

The V and J genes are TRBV21-1 and TRBJ2-3; the table names TRBD2, a call not compared with the DNA. TRBV21-1 is shown as a pseudogene. This CDR3 region has 16 residues. The CDR3 loop reads CASSSLLLAGTDTQYF. CDR3 sequence (DNA): TGTGCCAGCAGCAGTCTTCTCCTAGCTGGCACAGATACGCAGTATTTT.

J is TRBJ2-3 and V is TRBV5-6; 7 bases agree with TRBD2. Trimming took 1 base from V and 2 from J; bases not matched to a gene: 7. CDR1 is SGHDT and CDR2 is YYEEEE in the germline V gene. This CDR3 region has 16 residues. CDR3 protein: CASSLQAGTLTDTQYF. The CDR3 DNA is TGTGCCAGCAGCTTGCAAGCGGGGACCCTCACAGATACGCAGTATTTT.